A single sample gave rise to the 4 T cell receptor beta chains below, sequenced in a study of radiotherapy plus CTLA-4 blockade in lung cancer. Some clones are missing from TCRdb's copy, which holds only in-frame ones; the method was immunoSEQ multiplex PCR. The table shows 35,000 to 50,000 clones, with 73% occurring only once. The input for sequencing was peripheral blood, taken from a patient treated with radiotherapy plus ipilimumab. The receptors shown here come from a human donor with non-small cell lung cancer who had a complete response to radiotherapy plus ipilimumab.

The CDR3, as DNA: TGTGCCAGCAGCCCACAAGGGAGGAGGAGCACAGATACGCAGTATTTT. This sequence encodes CASSPQGRRSTDTQYF. The chain couples TRBV7-3 to TRBJ2-3, with D possibly matching TRBD2 (6 bases). In germline, CDR1 is SGHTA, CDR2 FQGTGA. V was trimmed by 5 bases and J by 0 bases, leaving 15 bases between them. The CDR3 is made up of 16 amino acids.

The sample holds one count of this clone. The chain links TRBV10-1 to TRBJ1-1, with D tentatively TRBD1 (5 bases). CDR1 is WNHNN, CDR2 SYGVQD, per germline (reference sequence). The V end lost 6 bases, the J end lost 1 base, and 12 bases lay between the germline ends. CDR3 length equals 14 residues. CDR3 protein: CASRRGLGNTEAFF. The CDR3 nucleotides read TGCGCCAGCAGGAGGGGACTTGGGAACACTGAAGCTTTCTTT.

V gene TRBV10-2 combines with J gene TRBJ1-4, with 9 bases aligning to TRBD1. Germline values: CDR1 WSHSY, CDR2 SAAADI. The ends lost 8 bases at V and 3 bases at J; junction bases unmatched: 7. This CDR3 is 15 amino acids long. The CDR3, as DNA: TGCGCCAGCCGGGACAGGGATTCAGCTAATGAAAAACTGTTTTTT. Protein product: CASRDRDSANEKLFF.

This clone was observed once. The chain uses TRBV5-1 and TRBJ1-1; TRBD1 might be the D (6 bases). The germline V and J ends were trimmed by 6 bases and 4 bases, with 16 bases remaining between them. The CDR3 spans 14 residues. The germline V gene has CDR1 SGHRS and CDR2 YFSETQ. CDR3: CASIGPDRLTEAFF. The DNA of the CDR3 is TGCGCCAGCATAGGCCCAGACAGGCTCACTGAAGCTTTCTTT.